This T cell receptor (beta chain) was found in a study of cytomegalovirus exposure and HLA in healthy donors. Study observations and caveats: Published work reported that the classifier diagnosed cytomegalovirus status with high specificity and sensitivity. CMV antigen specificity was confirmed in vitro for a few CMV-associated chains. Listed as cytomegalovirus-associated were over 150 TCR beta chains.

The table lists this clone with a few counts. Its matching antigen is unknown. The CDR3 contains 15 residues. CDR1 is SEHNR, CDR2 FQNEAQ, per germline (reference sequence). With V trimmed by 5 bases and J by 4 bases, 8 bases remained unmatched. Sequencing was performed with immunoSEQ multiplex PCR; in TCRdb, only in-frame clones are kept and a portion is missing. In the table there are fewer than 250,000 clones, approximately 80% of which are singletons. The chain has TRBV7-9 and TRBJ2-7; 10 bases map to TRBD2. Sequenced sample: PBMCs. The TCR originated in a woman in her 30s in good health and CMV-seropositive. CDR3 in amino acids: CASSPRLAGLYEQYF. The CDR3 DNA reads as TGTGCCAGCAGCCCCCGACTAGCGGGTCTTTACGAGCAGTACTTC.